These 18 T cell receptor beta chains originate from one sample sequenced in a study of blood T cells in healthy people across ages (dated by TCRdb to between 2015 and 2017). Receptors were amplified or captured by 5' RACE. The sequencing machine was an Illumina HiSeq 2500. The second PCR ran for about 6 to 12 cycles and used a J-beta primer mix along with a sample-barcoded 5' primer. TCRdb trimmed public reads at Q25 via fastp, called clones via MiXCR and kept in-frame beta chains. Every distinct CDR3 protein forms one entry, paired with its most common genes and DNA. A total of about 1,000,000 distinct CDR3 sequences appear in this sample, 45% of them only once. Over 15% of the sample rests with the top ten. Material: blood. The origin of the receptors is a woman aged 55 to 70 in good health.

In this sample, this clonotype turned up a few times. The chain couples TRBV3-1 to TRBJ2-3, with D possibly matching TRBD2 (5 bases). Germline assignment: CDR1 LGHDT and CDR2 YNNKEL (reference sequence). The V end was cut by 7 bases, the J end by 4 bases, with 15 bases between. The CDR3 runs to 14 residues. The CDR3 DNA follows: TGTGCCAGCACCCTGTACGGGGTCCCAGATACGCAGTATTTT. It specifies CASTLYGVPDTQYF.

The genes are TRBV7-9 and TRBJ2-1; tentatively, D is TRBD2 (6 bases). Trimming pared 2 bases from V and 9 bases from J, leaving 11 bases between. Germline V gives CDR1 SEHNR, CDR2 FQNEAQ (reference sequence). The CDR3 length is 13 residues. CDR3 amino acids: CASSLKAGTEQFF. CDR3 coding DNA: TGTGCCAGCAGCTTAAAGGCGGGGACTGAGCAGTTCTTC.

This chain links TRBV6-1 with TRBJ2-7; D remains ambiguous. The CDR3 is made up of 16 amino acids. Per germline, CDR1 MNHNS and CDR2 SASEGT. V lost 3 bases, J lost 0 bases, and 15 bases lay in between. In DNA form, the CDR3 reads TGTGCCAGCAGTGATCGTAACCGCGGAGTCTCCTACGAGCAGTACTTC. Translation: CASSDRNRGVSYEQYF.

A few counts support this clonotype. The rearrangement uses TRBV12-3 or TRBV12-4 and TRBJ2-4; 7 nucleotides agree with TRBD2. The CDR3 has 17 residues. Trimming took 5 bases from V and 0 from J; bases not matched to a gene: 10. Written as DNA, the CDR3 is TGTGCCAGCAGTCTTGAAAGCGGGGAAATAGCCAAAAACATTCAGTACTTC. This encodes CASSLESGEIAKNIQYF.

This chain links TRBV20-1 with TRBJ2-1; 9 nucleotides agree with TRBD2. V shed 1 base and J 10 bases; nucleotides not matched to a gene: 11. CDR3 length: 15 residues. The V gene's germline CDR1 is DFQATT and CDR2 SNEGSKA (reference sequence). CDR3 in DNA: TGCAGTGCTAGAGGGTGGGGGACTAGCATGGTAGAGCAGTTCTTC. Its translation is CSARGWGTSMVEQFF.

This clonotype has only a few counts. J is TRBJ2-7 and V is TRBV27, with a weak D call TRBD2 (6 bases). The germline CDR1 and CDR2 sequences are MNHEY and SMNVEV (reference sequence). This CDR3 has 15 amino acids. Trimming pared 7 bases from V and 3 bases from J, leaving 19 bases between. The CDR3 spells CASTPGGDLYYEQYF. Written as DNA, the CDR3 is TGTGCCAGCACTCCGGGCGGGGACTTATACTACGAGCAGTACTTC.

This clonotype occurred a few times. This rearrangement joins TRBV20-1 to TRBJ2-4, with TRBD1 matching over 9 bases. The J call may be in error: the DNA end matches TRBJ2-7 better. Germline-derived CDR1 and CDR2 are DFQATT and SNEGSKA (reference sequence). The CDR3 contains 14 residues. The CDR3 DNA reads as TGCAGTGCCGCCCGGGGACAGGGAACGGGCGAGCAGTACTTC. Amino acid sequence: CSAARGQGTGEQYF.

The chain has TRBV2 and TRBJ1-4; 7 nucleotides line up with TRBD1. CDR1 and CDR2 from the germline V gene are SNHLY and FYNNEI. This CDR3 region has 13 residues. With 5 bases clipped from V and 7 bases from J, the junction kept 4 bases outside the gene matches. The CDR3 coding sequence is TGTGCCAGCAGTCGAGGGGGCGGTGAAAAACTGTTTTTT. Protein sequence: CASSRGGGEKLFF.

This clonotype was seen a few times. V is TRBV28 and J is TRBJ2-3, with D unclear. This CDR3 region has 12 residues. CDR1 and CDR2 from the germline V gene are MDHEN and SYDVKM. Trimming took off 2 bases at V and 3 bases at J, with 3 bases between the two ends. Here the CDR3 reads CASSLQTDTQYF. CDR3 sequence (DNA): TGTGCCAGCAGTTTACAGACAGATACGCAGTATTTT.

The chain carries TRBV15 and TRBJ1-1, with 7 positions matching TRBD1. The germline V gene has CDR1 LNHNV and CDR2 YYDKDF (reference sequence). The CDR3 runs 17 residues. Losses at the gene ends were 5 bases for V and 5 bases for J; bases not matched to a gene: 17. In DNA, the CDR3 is TGTGCCACCAGCCCCCATGGTGCCAGGACAGGCGAGACTGAAGCTTTCTTT. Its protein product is CATSPHGARTGETEAFF.

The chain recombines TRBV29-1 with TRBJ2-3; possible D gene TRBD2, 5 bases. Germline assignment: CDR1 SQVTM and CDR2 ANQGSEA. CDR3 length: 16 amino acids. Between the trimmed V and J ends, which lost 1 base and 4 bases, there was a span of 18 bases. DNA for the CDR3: TGCAGCGTTGAAGGCGGACTCACGGTGCCGTCAGATACGCAGTATTTT. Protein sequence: CSVEGGLTVPSDTQYF.

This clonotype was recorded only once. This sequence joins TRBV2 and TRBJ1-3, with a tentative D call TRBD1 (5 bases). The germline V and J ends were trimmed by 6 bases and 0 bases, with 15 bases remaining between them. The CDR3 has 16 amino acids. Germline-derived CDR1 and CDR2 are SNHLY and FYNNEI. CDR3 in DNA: TGTGCCAGCAGAGGACCTGACAGCCGCTCTGGAAACACCATATATTTT. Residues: CASRGPDSRSGNTIYF.

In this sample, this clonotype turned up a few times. The chain's CDR3 is CASSPGATTQYEQYF. The DNA for the CDR3 is TGTGCCAGCTCACCGGGGGCTACAACCCAGTACGAGCAGTACTTC. The rearrangement joins TRBV18 to TRBJ2-7, with D possibly matching TRBD1 (6 bases). Trimming cost V 3 bases and J 4 bases, with 16 bases left between them. The CDR3 runs to 15 residues. CDR1 and CDR2 from the germline V gene are KGHSH and LQKENI.

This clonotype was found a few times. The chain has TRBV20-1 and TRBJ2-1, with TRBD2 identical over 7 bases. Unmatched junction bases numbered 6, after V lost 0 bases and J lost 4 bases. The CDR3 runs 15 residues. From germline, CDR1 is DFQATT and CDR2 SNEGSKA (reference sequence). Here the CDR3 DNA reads TGCAGTGCTAGAGATCTGGCTAGCGGTTACAATGAGCAGTTCTTC. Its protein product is CSARDLASGYNEQFF.

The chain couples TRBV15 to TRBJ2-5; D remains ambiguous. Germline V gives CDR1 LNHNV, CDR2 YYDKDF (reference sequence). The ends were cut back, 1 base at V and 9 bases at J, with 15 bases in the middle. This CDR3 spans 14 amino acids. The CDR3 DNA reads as TGTGCCACCAGCAGAGCCGCGTCCTCCGCGTCCCAGTACTTC. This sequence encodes CATSRAASSASQYF.

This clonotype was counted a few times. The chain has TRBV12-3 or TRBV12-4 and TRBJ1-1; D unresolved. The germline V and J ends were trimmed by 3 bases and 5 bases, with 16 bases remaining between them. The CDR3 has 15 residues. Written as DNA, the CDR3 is TGTGCCAGCAGTTTCGCCAGGTGGGGTGGTACTGAAGCTTTCTTT. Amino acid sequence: CASSFARWGGTEAFF.

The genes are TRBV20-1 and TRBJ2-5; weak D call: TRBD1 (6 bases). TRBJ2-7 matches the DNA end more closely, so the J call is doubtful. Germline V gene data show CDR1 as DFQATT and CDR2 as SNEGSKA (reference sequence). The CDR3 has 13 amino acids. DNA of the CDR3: TGCAGTGCTAGAAGACCCGCAGGGGACGAGCAGTACTTC. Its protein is CSARRPAGDEQYF.

The CDR3 protein is CASDAGDGPYEQYF. DNA for the CDR3: TGTGCCTCAGACGCGGGGGACGGGCCCTACGAGCAGTACTTC. This chain uses TRBV6-1 with TRBJ2-7; 7 bases line up with TRBD2. This CDR3 has 14 residues. CDR1 and CDR2 from the germline V gene are MNHNS and SASEGT. V was clipped by 11 bases and J by 2 bases; unmatched bases: 12.